Presented here are 5 T cell receptor beta chains from one specimen sequenced in a study of Graves' ophthalmopathy and Graves' hyperthyroidism. CDR3 regions of TCR beta were amplified from RNA transcripts. Second-round multiplex PCR followed a first-round RT-PCR using HTBI primers. One entry per CDR3 protein results from TCRdb running MiXCR on the multiplex PCR reads. The sample has almost 400,000 distinct CDR3 sequences, approximately 20% seen once. The sample taken for sequencing was peripheral blood. The receptors were gathered from a woman between 18 and 29 years old with Graves' ophthalmopathy.

This clonotype was counted at least ten times. The genes are TRBV6-2 or TRBV6-3 and TRBJ1-3; D unresolved. In germline, CDR1 is MNHEY, CDR2 SVGEGT. The CDR3 loop spans 13 amino acids. V gave up 2 bases and J gave up 4 bases, with 6 bases separating them. The CDR3 spells CASSYLGGNTIYF. The CDR3 DNA reads as TGTGCCAGCAGTTACCTTGGAGGAAACACCATATATTTT.

This clonotype was observed many times. The chain uses TRBV15 and TRBJ2-7, with TRBD2 matching 8 bases. Losses at the gene ends were 0 bases for V and 0 bases for J; bases not matched to a gene: 4. The CDR3 consists of 16 residues. Germline V gene data show CDR1 as LNHNV and CDR2 as YYDKDF (reference sequence). As DNA, the CDR3 is TGTGCCACCAGCAGAGATGCCCGGGGGGGCTCCTACGAGCAGTACTTC. Its protein is CATSRDARGGSYEQYF.

This clonotype was observed at least ten times. The DNA of the CDR3 is TGCGCCAGCAGCTTTGGGGACACCAATTCACCCCTCCACTTT. Amino acids: CASSFGDTNSPLHF. The chain has TRBV5-1 and TRBJ1-6, with D tentatively TRBD1 (6 bases). CDR3 length: 14 amino acids. V lost 2 bases to trimming and J lost 7 bases, with 10 bases between them. The V gene's germline CDR1 is SGHRS and CDR2 YFSETQ.

The chain joins TRBV6-5 to TRBJ2-7; the D call may be TRBD1 or TRBD2 (7 bases each). In germline, CDR1 is MNHEY, CDR2 SVGAGI. This CDR3 is built from 20 residues. Trimming took off 4 bases at V and 3 bases at J, with 31 bases between the two ends. CDR3 region: CASSSPRGESGKRFSYEQYF. The CDR3 DNA reads TGTGCCAGCAGTTCCCCCAGGGGGGAAAGCGGGAAGCGTTTTAGCTACGAGCAGTACTTC.

This clonotype was seen ten or more times. This chain uses TRBV5-1 with TRBJ1-5, with TRBD1 matching over 8 bases. Germline V CDR1 and CDR2: SGHRS, YFSETQ. The CDR3 extends over 15 amino acids. The junction had 7 bases not matched to a gene; V was cut back by 4 bases and J by 4 bases. This CDR3 is CASSQTGDKNQPQHF. The CDR3 coding sequence is TGCGCCAGCAGCCAGACAGGGGATAAGAATCAGCCCCAGCATTTT.